The 23 T cell receptor beta chains below were found in one sample sequenced in a study of T cells in Graves' hyperthyroidism and ophthalmopathy. RNA transcripts provided the source from which TCR beta CDR3 regions were amplified. A first-round RT-PCR of the TCR CDR3 used the HTBI primer set. Using its own MiXCR run on the multiplex PCR reads, TCRdb lists one record per CDR3 protein. The repertoire holds hundreds of thousands of distinct CDR3 sequences, 13% to 15% seen once, with about 9.4% in the top ten. The sample taken for sequencing was blood. These receptors were obtained from a woman younger than 35 with Graves' hyperthyroidism.

This clonotype was seen only a few times. The chain uses TRBV20-1 and TRBJ1-1, with D maybe TRBD1 (6 bases). This CDR3 is 12 amino acids long. In germline, CDR1 is DFQATT, CDR2 SNEGSKA (reference sequence). This chain's CDR3 is CAAHRANTEAFF. The CDR3 coding sequence is TGCGCCGCCCACAGGGCGAACACTGAAGCTTTCTTT.

The chain combines TRBV25-1 with TRBJ2-5; D may be TRBD1 (5 bases). The CDR3 runs to 14 residues. Germline CDR1 reads MGHDK; CDR2 reads SYGVNS. V was shortened by 5 bases and J by 2 bases, with 12 bases between the two germline ends. CDR3 DNA sequence: TGTGCCAGCAGTCTATCAGGGATTCAAGAGACCCAGTACTTC. Encoded protein: CASSLSGIQETQYF.

This clonotype occurred many times. The DNA of the CDR3 is TGTGCCAGCAGTGAAGTAAGTTCTAAAGTTGTGAACACTGAAGCTTTCTTT. It encodes CASSEVSSKVVNTEAFF. The chain couples TRBV2 to TRBJ1-1; D gene unclear. The CDR3 is 17 residues long. CDR1 is SNHLY, CDR2 FYNNEI, per germline. Deletions cut 1 base from V and 0 bases from J, with 15 bases between.

This clonotype was seen only a few times. The chain combines TRBV15 with TRBJ1-2; tentative D call: TRBD1 (5 bases). The CDR3 extends over 12 amino acids. Germline CDR1 is LNHNV and CDR2 is YYDKDF (reference sequence). V was trimmed by 3 bases and J by 6 bases, leaving 8 bases between them. CDR3 nucleotide sequence: TGTGCCACCAGCAGGTCAGGGAATGGCTACACCTTC. Translated: CATSRSGNGYTF.

This clonotype has ten or more counts. The chain combines TRBV3-1 with TRBJ2-2; TRBD1 aligns across 9 bases. V lost 4 bases to trimming and J lost 6 bases; unmatched junction nucleotides: 6. The CDR3 is made up of 15 amino acids. Looked up from germline, CDR1 is LGHDT and CDR2 is YNNKEL (reference sequence). The CDR3 DNA reads as TGTGCCAGCAGCCTTTCCGGGACAGGGCCCGGGGAGCTGTTTTTT. Protein sequence: CASSLSGTGPGELFF.

The table lists this clonotype with a count of one. V gene TRBV6-2 or TRBV6-3 combines with J gene TRBJ1-6; TRBD1 aligns across 11 bases. This CDR3 has 15 amino acids. Trimming cost V 4 bases and J 10 bases; bases outside gene matches: 6. Germline V gives CDR1 MNHEY, CDR2 SVGEGT. CDR3 loop: CASSFSGTGGSPLHF. The CDR3 nucleotides read TGTGCCAGCAGTTTCTCTGGGACAGGGGGATCACCCCTCCACTTT.

As to this clonotype: One junction end does not reproduce the germline sequence, and a read error may be involved. The V call is TRBV7-2, the J call TRBJ2-1; 15 nucleotides agree with TRBD2. The CDR3 spans 16 residues. Germline CDR1 reads SGHTA; CDR2 reads FQGNSA. In DNA, the CDR3 is TGTGCCAGCAGCATCGGGACTAGCGGGAGGTACAATGAGCAATTCTTC. Translating it yields CASSIGTSGRYNEQFF.

The chain combines TRBV7-9 with TRBJ2-3; no firm D call. V dropped 7 bases and J dropped 4 bases, with 9 bases sitting between them. In germline, CDR1 is SEHNR, CDR2 FQNEAQ (reference sequence). There are 12 residues in the CDR3. CDR3 sequence (DNA): TGTGCCAGCAAAGGTTCCGCAGATACGCAGTATTTT. Protein: CASKGSADTQYF.

This clonotype was counted only a few times. The CDR3 sequence: CATREGGYTEAFF. CDR3 in DNA: TGTGCCACCAGAGAGGGGGGGTACACTGAAGCTTTCTTT. The chain joins TRBV24-1 to TRBJ1-1; weak D call: TRBD1 (6 bases). The CDR3 extends over 13 amino acids. Deletions cut 7 bases from V and 3 bases from J, with 11 bases between. The germline gives CDR1 KGHDR, CDR2 SFDVKD.

This clonotype was counted a few times. The chain employs TRBV6-1 and TRBJ2-1; no firm D call. The CDR3 runs to 12 residues. The V and J ends lost 10 bases and 6 bases respectively, with 13 bases between them. Germline CDR1 reads MNHNS; CDR2 reads SASEGT. The CDR3 DNA reads TGTGCCACCCCATTTTCTGGCAATGAGCAGTTCTTC. Translation gives CATPFSGNEQFF.

This clonotype was detected many times. J is TRBJ2-3 and V is TRBV2, with D unresolved. This CDR3 contains 13 residues. The V end lost 2 bases, the J end lost 3 bases, and 6 bases lay between the germline ends. Germline values: CDR1 SNHLY, CDR2 FYNNEI. CDR3 residues: CASSELRTDTQYF. CDR3 DNA sequence: TGTGCCAGCAGTGAACTGAGGACAGATACGCAGTATTTT.

The chain recombines TRBV19 with TRBJ2-3; D not resolved. Germline CDR1 and CDR2: LNHDA and SQIVND (reference sequence). This CDR3 comprises 15 residues. Trimming removed 3 bases from V and 0 bases from J, with 10 bases in between. CDR3 region: CASSIRWGSTDTQYF. CDR3 coding DNA: TGTGCCAGTAGTATTAGATGGGGAAGCACAGATACGCAGTATTTT.

This chain uses TRBV9 with TRBJ2-5; TRBD2 might be the D (5 bases). Trimming took 2 bases from V and 4 from J, leaving 12 bases between them. The CDR3 spans 14 residues. Looked up from germline, CDR1 is SGDLS and CDR2 is YYNGEE. DNA for the CDR3: TGTGCCAGCAGCGTCGCAGAGGGCGGAGAGACCCAGTACTTC. Its protein product is CASSVAEGGETQYF.

This clonotype was found a few times. The CDR3, as DNA: TGTGCCAGCCGTGGACAGATCAATCAGCCCCAGCATTTT. It yields the protein CASRGQINQPQHF. The chain combines TRBV6-1 with TRBJ1-5; maybe TRBD1 (6 bases). The germline V gene has CDR1 MNHNS and CDR2 SASEGT. The CDR3 covers 13 residues. V dropped 8 bases and J dropped 3 bases, with 11 bases sitting between them.

The rearrangement joins TRBV24-1 to TRBJ2-7; D gene unclear. This CDR3 spans 11 amino acids. Trimming took off 1 base at V and 5 bases at J, with 2 bases between the two ends. The V gene's germline CDR1 is KGHDR and CDR2 SFDVKD. The CDR3, as DNA: TGTGCCACCAGTGATTTCAACGAGCAGTACTTC. This sequence encodes CATSDFNEQYF.

This clonotype was recorded a few times. This chain connects TRBV29-1 to TRBJ2-1, with TRBD2 matching 8 bases. Germline lookup yields CDR1 SQVTM and CDR2 ANQGSEA. With 7 bases clipped from V and 2 bases from J, the junction kept 16 bases outside the gene matches. The CDR3 spans 17 residues. The CDR3 reads CSAEGVPGLEAYNEQFF. The CDR3 DNA sequence: TGCAGCGCCGAGGGGGTCCCGGGACTAGAAGCCTACAATGAGCAGTTCTTC.

This clonotype was counted many times. This chain joins TRBV7-3 and TRBJ2-2; possible D gene TRBD2, 5 bases. Germline CDR1 and CDR2: SGHTA and FQGTGA. There are 15 residues in the CDR3. V lost 1 base and J 4 bases, leaving 10 bases between the germline ends. CDR3 sequence (DNA): TGTGCCAGCAGCTTAAGAGGGCCGAGCACCGGGGAGCTGTTTTTT. This codes for CASSLRGPSTGELFF.

This clonotype was observed many times. The chain couples TRBV12-3 or TRBV12-4 to TRBJ2-2; 10 bases align to TRBD1. V dropped 3 bases and J dropped 6; count of bases not matched to a gene: 4. This CDR3 is built from 15 residues. The chain's CDR3 is CASSLGDRGPGELFF. The CDR3 DNA reads TGTGCCAGCAGTTTGGGTGACAGGGGGCCCGGGGAGCTGTTTTTT.

This clonotype came up many times. The rearrangement uses TRBV19 and TRBJ2-2, with D possibly TRBD1 on 6 matching bases. The V and J ends lost 9 bases and 4 bases respectively, with 21 bases between them. Germline V lookup: CDR1 LNHDA, CDR2 SQIVND (reference sequence). The CDR3 runs to 16 residues. The CDR3 sequence is CASHPGPQGRTGELFF. In DNA, the CDR3 is TGTGCCAGCCACCCTGGGCCACAGGGCCGCACCGGGGAGCTGTTTTTT.

The genes are TRBV29-1 and TRBJ2-2; D is possibly TRBD1 (6 bases). Germline CDR1 reads SQVTM; CDR2 reads ANQGSEA. V gave up 5 bases and J gave up 2 bases, with 12 bases separating them. The CDR3 is 14 residues long. The CDR3 region has the DNA TGCAGCGTTATGGGGACAATCAACACCGGGGAGCTGTTTTTT. It yields the protein CSVMGTINTGELFF.

This clonotype was found many times. The gene calls are TRBV28 and TRBJ1-2; D call uncertain. V was pared by 5 bases and J by 2 bases, with 18 bases between. Germline CDR1 MDHEN, CDR2 SYDVKM. The CDR3 runs 16 residues. The CDR3 nucleotides read TGTGCCAGCAGTCCCGGCGCGTTGGCACTAAACTATGGCTACACCTTC. Its translation: CASSPGALALNYGYTF.

This clonotype appeared many times. The rearrangement uses TRBV29-1 and TRBJ2-1, with D tentatively TRBD1 (6 bases). This CDR3 is 15 amino acids long. Germline V lookup: CDR1 SQVTM, CDR2 ANQGSEA. Trimming removed 6 bases from V and 7 bases from J, with 22 bases in between. CDR3 sequence reads: CSVTPTGPWGNEQFF. The CDR3 nucleotides read TGCAGCGTAACTCCGACAGGTCCGTGGGGGAATGAGCAGTTCTTC.

This clonotype was recorded a few times. The chain links TRBV28 to TRBJ2-5, with no clear D. The CDR3 covers 17 residues. Trimming took 4 bases from V and 6 from J, leaving 24 bases between them. Germline V CDR1 and CDR2: MDHEN, SYDVKM. CDR3 bases: TGTGCCAGCAGTTCCCCAGTTGGCCCGGAGTATATAAAGACCCAGTACTTC. Translated, it gives CASSSPVGPEYIKTQYF.